Below are 13 T cell receptor beta chains sequenced from a single sample in a study of cytomegalovirus exposure and HLA in healthy donors. The PCR had 60 Vbeta and 13 Jbeta primers. TCRdb's table, derived via immunoSEQ multiplex PCR, lists solely in-frame clones and lacks some. The table records 100,000 to 150,000 clones, 75% to 90% of them present only once. The source material was PBMCs. All receptors come from a woman in her thirties or forties in good health and CMV-seropositive.

The genes are TRBV14 and TRBJ1-1; D not certain. The germline V gene encodes CDR1 SGHDN and CDR2 FVKESK. Trimming shortened V by 0 bases and J by 4 bases, and 9 bases separated the two germline ends. The CDR3 is 14 amino acids. For the CDR3, the DNA is TGTGCCAGCAGCCAAGATTTAGTGTTCACTGAAGCTTTCTTT. The encoded protein is CASSQDLVFTEAFF.

This chain connects TRBV5-1 to TRBJ2-3; a weak D match, TRBD1 (6 bases). Deletions cut 2 bases from V and 4 bases from J, with 17 bases between. The CDR3 totals 16 residues. The germline gives CDR1 SGHRS, CDR2 YFSETQ. CDR3 sequence reads: CASSLGNRVKADTQYF. The CDR3, as DNA: TGCGCCAGCAGCTTAGGGAACAGGGTGAAGGCAGATACGCAGTATTTT.

The chain has TRBV7-2 and TRBJ1-2; 9 nucleotides line up with TRBD1. Per the germline V gene, CDR1 is SGHTA and CDR2 is FQGNSA. V was clipped by 0 bases and J by 6 bases; unmatched bases: 2. The CDR3 consists of 14 residues. The CDR3, as DNA: TGTGCCAGCAGCTTAGCACAGGGGGCGAATGGCTACACCTTC. Translation gives CASSLAQGANGYTF.

About this clone: An end of the junction differs from the germline gene, which may be a read error. This chain uses TRBV7-9 with TRBJ1-1; no reliable D call. CDR3 size: 12 residues. Germline-derived CDR1 and CDR2 are SEHNR and FQNEAQ (reference sequence). The CDR3 region has the DNA TGTTCCAGCGGGCAGGTGGGTTTTGAAGCTTTCTTT. This sequence encodes CSSGQVGFEAFF.

This clone was observed many times. V usage is TRBV6-1 and J usage is TRBJ2-7; 9 nucleotides agree with TRBD1. Germline V lookup: CDR1 MNHNS, CDR2 SASEGT. CDR3 length: 15 amino acids. J lost 4 bases, V lost 3 bases, and 7 bases had no gene match. The CDR3 here is CASSEDRGLGYEQYF. In DNA, the CDR3 is TGTGCCAGCAGTGAGGACAGGGGTCTTGGTTACGAGCAGTACTTC.

This clone was observed a handful of times. The chain combines TRBV5-6 with TRBJ2-7; D not certain. Trimming took off 4 bases at V and 6 bases at J, with 17 bases between the two ends. CDR3 length: 14 residues. Germline V CDR1 and CDR2: SGHDT, YYEEEE. CDR3: CASSRSDATGEQYF. DNA for the CDR3: TGTGCCAGCAGCCGCAGCGACGCGACGGGCGAGCAGTACTTC.

This chain connects TRBV28 to TRBJ2-1, with 8 bases that match TRBD2. The J segment lost 14 bases and the V segment lost 6 bases, leaving 12 bases of the junction unmatched. CDR1 is MDHEN and CDR2 is SYDVKM in the germline V gene. The CDR3 has 13 amino acids. The CDR3, as DNA: TGTGCCAGCAGGTCCCCGGCTGGCGGGGGGAAGTTCTTC. Translating gives CASRSPAGGGKFF.

This chain joins TRBV7-2 and TRBJ2-5, with D unresolved. Gene TRBJ2-7 matches the end of the DNA better, so the J call may be wrong. The length of the CDR3 is 11 residues. Germline-derived CDR1 and CDR2 are SGHTA and FQGNSA. The CDR3 coding sequence is TGTGCCAGCAGCTTCTCCTACGAGCAGTACTTC. It yields the protein CASSFSYEQYF.

This chain joins TRBV5-1 and TRBJ2-1; the D gene is possibly TRBD2 (7 bases). Trimming stripped 4 bases from V and 0 bases from J, with 14 bases between. Looked up from germline, CDR1 is SGHRS and CDR2 is YFSETQ. The CDR3 totals 16 residues. CDR3 sequence (DNA): TGCGCCAGCAGCAGAAAGGGGGGGAGCTCCTACAATGAGCAGTTCTTC. Its protein is CASSRKGGSSYNEQFF.

This clone was recorded a few times. The chain carries TRBV18 and TRBJ2-7, with 9 bases fitting TRBD1. The J segment lost 2 bases and the V segment lost 5 bases, leaving 4 bases of the junction unmatched. The germline V gene encodes CDR1 KGHSH and CDR2 LQKENI. This CDR3 region has 14 residues. This CDR3 reads CASSSTGGPYEQYF. The CDR3 nucleotides are TGTGCCAGCTCATCGACAGGGGGACCCTACGAGCAGTACTTC.

This rearrangement joins TRBV28 to TRBJ1-1, with 10 nucleotides matching TRBD1. Germline CDR1 is MDHEN and CDR2 is SYDVKM. J lost 5 bases, V lost 7 bases, and 10 bases had no gene match. The length of the CDR3 is 15 residues. The CDR3, as DNA: TGTGCCAGCACCTTACCCGGGACAGGGGAGACTGAAGCTTTCTTT. Translated: CASTLPGTGETEAFF.

This chain connects TRBV10-2 to TRBJ1-1; a possible D gene is TRBD1 (5 bases). Trimming took off 8 bases at V and 0 bases at J, with 13 bases between the two ends. Germline loops: CDR1 WSHSY, CDR2 SAAADI. This CDR3 has 14 residues. CDR3 protein: CASRAGPLNTEAFF. The CDR3 bases are TGCGCCAGCCGGGCAGGGCCGTTGAACACTGAAGCTTTCTTT.

The rearrangement joins TRBV28 to TRBJ2-7; 9 bases align to TRBD1. After removal of 3 bases from V and 3 bases from J, the junction contained 0 bases not matched to a gene. CDR1 MDHEN and CDR2 SYDVKM come from the germline V gene. CDR3 size: 13 residues. The CDR3 loop reads CASSLDRGYEQYF. CDR3 DNA: TGTGCCAGCAGTTTGGACAGGGGCTACGAGCAGTACTTC. Full variable domain (remainder filled in from reference TRBV28 and TRBJ2-7): DVKVTQSSRYLVKRTGEKVFLECVQDMDHENMFWYRQDPGLGLRLIYFSYDVKMKEKGDIPEGYSVSREKKERFSLILESASTNQTSMYLCASSLDRGYEQYFGPGTRLTVT.